These 14 T cell receptor beta chains originate from one sample sequenced in a study of technical replicates of blood from four donors. Measured with immunoSEQ multiplex PCR; TCRdb has only the in-frame clones, and not every one. The table lists around 90,000 clones, around 94% of them singletons. Sequenced input: T cells isolated from PBMCs. Receptors were obtained from a human donor in good health.

The chain recombines TRBV13 with TRBJ2-2, with 8 bases identical to TRBD1. Germline V lookup: CDR1 PRHDT, CDR2 FYEKMQ (reference sequence). The CDR3 has 16 amino acids. V trimming: 5 bases; J trimming: 0 bases; junction bases outside the gene matches: 5. CDR3 residues: CASSQYRGANTGELFF. The CDR3 DNA follows: TGTGCCAGCAGCCAATACAGGGGGGCGAACACCGGGGAGCTGTTTTTT.

This clone was seen once. The V and J genes are TRBV28 and TRBJ2-5; D is perhaps TRBD1 (6 bases). The CDR3 has 15 amino acids. Looked up from germline, CDR1 is MDHEN and CDR2 is SYDVKM. V lost 4 bases and J 2 bases, leaving 14 bases between the germline ends. The CDR3 spells CASSSIRTEQETQYF. The CDR3 nucleotides read TGTGCCAGCAGTTCCATCCGGACAGAACAAGAGACCCAGTACTTC.

This clone was seen only once. The chain employs TRBV4-1 and TRBJ1-4, with D perhaps matching TRBD1 (5 bases). The germline gives CDR1 MGHRA, CDR2 YSYEKL. The CDR3 runs to 15 residues. Deletions cut 4 bases from V and 7 bases from J, with 16 bases between. The CDR3 DNA follows: TGCGCCAGCAGCCCCTTGGACAACTTGGGTGAAAAACTGTTTTTT. Residues: CASSPLDNLGEKLFF.

This chain joins TRBV4-1 and TRBJ1-1, with a weak D call TRBD1 (6 bases). Germline loops: CDR1 MGHRA, CDR2 YSYEKL. Trimming cost V 5 bases and J 4 bases, with 17 bases left between them. The CDR3 has 15 residues. In DNA form, the CDR3 reads TGCGCCAGCAGCAAATACAGGGCTTGGGGCACTGAAGCTTTCTTT. It is translated as CASSKYRAWGTEAFF.

The V call is TRBV9, the J call TRBJ2-7, with TRBD2 as a possible D gene (7 bases). CDR1 is SGDLS and CDR2 is YYNGEE in the germline V gene. Trimming took 0 bases from V and 4 from J, leaving 14 bases between them. The CDR3 runs 15 residues. The CDR3 sequence: CASSVEGGEGYEQYF. DNA of the CDR3: TGTGCCAGCAGCGTAGAAGGGGGGGAGGGATACGAGCAGTACTTC.

The chain combines TRBV7-2 with TRBJ1-2, with D unresolved. CDR3 length equals 16 residues. Germline assignment: CDR1 SGHTA and CDR2 FQGNSA. The V end lost 1 base, the J end lost 2 bases, and 14 bases lay between the germline ends. The CDR3 sequence is CASSLEWQIQNYGYTF. The CDR3 region has the DNA TGTGCCAGCAGCTTAGAATGGCAGATTCAGAACTATGGCTACACCTTC.

V gene TRBV28 combines with J gene TRBJ2-1; TRBD1 matches at 9 bases. CDR1 MDHEN and CDR2 SYDVKM come from the germline V gene. V shed 2 bases, J shed 6 bases, and the junction held 5 bases outside the gene matches. The CDR3 sequence is 15 residues long. The CDR3 here is CASSLEGTGLNEQFF. The CDR3 coding sequence is TGTGCCAGCAGTTTAGAGGGGACAGGGCTCAATGAGCAGTTCTTC.

V gene TRBV4-1 combines with J gene TRBJ2-3, with 9 nucleotides matching TRBD2. The CDR3 totals 16 residues. Germline V gene data show CDR1 as MGHRA and CDR2 as YSYEKL. The V and J ends lost 3 bases and 1 base, in that order; junction bases with no gene match: 5. The CDR3 reads CASSQLSGRGTDTQYF. DNA of the CDR3: TGCGCCAGCAGCCAGCTTAGCGGGAGAGGCACAGATACGCAGTATTTT.

The chain is built from TRBV18 and TRBJ1-2; D not certain. Germline V CDR1 and CDR2: KGHSH, LQKENI. With 1 base removed from V and 6 bases from J, the gap between germline ends came to 15 bases. There are 15 residues in the CDR3. DNA of the CDR3: TGTGCCAGCTCACCACGTGACGGCGGAGGGAATGGCTACACCTTC. Translating gives CASSPRDGGGNGYTF. The complete variable domain, with remaining parts taken from reference TRBV18 and TRBJ1-2, reads NAGVMQNPRHLVRRRGQEARLRCSPMKGHSHVYWYRQLPEEGLKFMVYLQKENIIDESGMPKERFSAEFPKEGPSILRIQQVVRGDSAAYFCASSPRDGGGNGYTFGSGTRLTVV.

The chain uses TRBV9 and TRBJ2-3; weak D call: TRBD2 (5 bases). Germline CDR1 SGDLS, CDR2 YYNGEE. The CDR3 contains 16 residues. V shed 0 bases and J shed 0 bases, with 11 bases lying between them. In DNA, the CDR3 is TGTGCCAGCAGCGTAGTAGGACTCCCAAGCACAGATACGCAGTATTTT. This encodes CASSVVGLPSTDTQYF. Full variable domain (missing parts from reference TRBV9 and TRBJ2-3): DSGVTQTPKHLITATGQRVTLRCSPRSGDLSVYWYQQSLDQGLQFLIQYYNGEERAKGNILERFSAQQFPDLHSELNLSSLELGDSALYFCASSVVGLPSTDTQYFGPGTRLTVL.

This sequence joins TRBV12-5 and TRBJ2-7; 8 bases map to TRBD1. The CDR3 runs 15 residues. V dropped 2 bases and J dropped 6; count of bases not matched to a gene: 9. Germline V gene data show CDR1 as LGHNT and CDR2 as FRNRAP. Here the CDR3 reads CASGLPSTGVGEQYF. CDR3 sequence (DNA): TGTGCTAGTGGTTTGCCCTCGACAGGGGTAGGCGAGCAGTACTTC.

The chain is built from TRBV30 and TRBJ1-6; D is possibly TRBD1 (6 bases). The CDR3 covers 17 residues. V lost 2 bases to trimming and J lost 4 bases, with 18 bases between them. Looked up from germline, CDR1 is GTSNPN and CDR2 is SVGIG (reference sequence). In DNA form, the CDR3 reads TGTGCCTGGAGTCGGTCCCCGGGACACACTTATAATTCACCCCTCCACTTT. Translating it yields CAWSRSPGHTYNSPLHF. Full variable domain (outside the CDR3, taken from reference TRBV30 and TRBJ1-6): SQTIHQWPATLVQPVGSPLSLECTVEGTSNPNLYWYRQAAGRGLQLLFYSVGIGQISSEVPQNLSASRPQDRQFILSSKKLLLSDSGFYLCAWSRSPGHTYNSPLHFGNGTRLTVT.

This chain joins TRBV5-1 and TRBJ2-7, with 7 bases fitting TRBD1. The CDR3 runs 13 residues. Germline values: CDR1 SGHRS, CDR2 YFSETQ. V dropped 7 bases and J dropped 1; count of bases not matched to a gene: 5. The CDR3 DNA is TGCGCCAGCTGGGACAGCGCATCCTACGAGCAGTACTTC. Translated: CASWDSASYEQYF.

The rearrangement joins TRBV12-5 to TRBJ1-1; D is ambiguous. Per germline, CDR1 LGHNT and CDR2 FRNRAP. V lost 0 bases, J lost 8 bases, and 13 bases lay in between. The CDR3 consists of 14 residues. The CDR3 spells CASGLVPQEPEAFF. The CDR3 DNA reads as TGTGCTAGTGGTTTGGTACCACAAGAACCCGAAGCTTTCTTT. Complete variable domain (other parts from reference TRBV12-5 and TRBJ1-1): DARVTQTPRHKVTEMGQEVTMRCQPILGHNTVFWYRQTMMQGLELLAYFRNRAPLDDSGMPKDRFSAEMPDATLATLKIQPSEPRDSAVYFCASGLVPQEPEAFFGQGTRLTVV.